What follows is one T cell receptor (beta chain) and its context. V gave up 6 bases and J gave up 3 bases, with 11 bases separating them. Germline V gives CDR1 MDHEN, CDR2 SYDVKM. This CDR3 has 13 amino acids. This entry is derived from a study of blood T cell repertoires in COVID-19. Background on the study: T cells, B-cell-depleted T cells, or PBMCs provided the cDNA or gDNA that served as material.

Original data processing: Reference gene primer amplification in the assay estimated nucleated cell counts. Profiled with immunoSEQ multiplex PCR; TCRdb holds only in-frame clones, not every one. V and J calls and clone size come straight from that table; D and trimming were deduced from the DNA. This table holds approximately 350,000 clones, around nine tenths found once. Seattle enrolled patients during active infection and tracked them longitudinally. What was sequenced was peripheral blood. V usage is TRBV28 and J usage is TRBJ1-2; the D gene is possibly TRBD1 (5 bases). This TCR was recovered from a woman between 65 and 79 years old with COVID-19, enrolled during active disease. CDR3 residues: CASSPGGDYGYTF. CDR3 DNA sequence: TGTGCCAGCAGCCCTGGGGGGGACTATGGCTACACCTTC.